The clone carrying this TCR beta chain turned up a few times. Its antigen is still unknown. These data come from a study of T-cell memory formation after mild COVID-19. V was trimmed by 5 bases and J by 5 bases, leaving 15 bases between them. This CDR3 comprises 14 residues. CDR1 and CDR2 from the germline V gene are SGHTA and FQGNSA. TCRdb recomputed calls from the 5' RACE reads with MiXCR, one row per CDR3 protein. The sample lists hundreds of thousands of distinct CDR3 sequences; approximately 29% were seen once. Study-level points and caveats: Shrinking CD4+ clones were chiefly CM and EM; CD8+ ones were chiefly EMRA. Clones shrinking from day 15 to 85 showed even CD4/CD8 mixes; later expanders tilted CD4+.

The chain couples TRBV7-2 to TRBJ2-5; perhaps TRBD1 as D (7 bases). This receptor was identified in an adult woman who had mild COVID-19 (a few samples of this study predate the infection). Cell type and time point are not known. The sample comprised PBMCs or a T cell subset sorted from them (not recorded which). The CDR3 reads CASSLQTGRETQYF. For the CDR3, the DNA is TGTGCCAGCAGCCTTCAGACAGGGAGGGAGACCCAGTACTTC.